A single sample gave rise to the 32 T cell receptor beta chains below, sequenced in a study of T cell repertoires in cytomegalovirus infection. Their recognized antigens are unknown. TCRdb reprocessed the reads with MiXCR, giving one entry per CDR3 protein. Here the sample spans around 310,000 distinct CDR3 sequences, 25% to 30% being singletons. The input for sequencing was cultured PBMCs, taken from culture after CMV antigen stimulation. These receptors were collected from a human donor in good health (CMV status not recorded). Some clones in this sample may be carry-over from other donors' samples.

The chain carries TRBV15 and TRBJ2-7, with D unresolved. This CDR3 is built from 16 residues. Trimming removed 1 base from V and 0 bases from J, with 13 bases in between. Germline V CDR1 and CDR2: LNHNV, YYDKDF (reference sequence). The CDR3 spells CATSRVEGESSYEQYF. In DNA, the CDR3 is TGTGCCACCAGCAGAGTCGAAGGCGAAAGCTCCTACGAGCAGTACTTC.

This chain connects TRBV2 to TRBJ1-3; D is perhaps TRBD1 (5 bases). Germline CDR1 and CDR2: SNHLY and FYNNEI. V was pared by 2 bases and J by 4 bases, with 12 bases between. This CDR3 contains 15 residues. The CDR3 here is CASSESSGQGNTIYF. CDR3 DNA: TGTGCCAGCAGTGAATCTTCAGGGCAAGGAAACACCATATATTTT. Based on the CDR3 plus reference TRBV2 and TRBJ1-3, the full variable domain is EPEVTQTPSHQVTQMGQEVILRCVPISNHLYFYWYRQILGQKVEFLVSFYNNEISEKSEIFDDQFSVERPDGSNFTLKIRSTKLEDSAMYFCASSESSGQGNTIYFGEGSWLTVV.

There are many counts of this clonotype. The CDR3 protein is CASGGSSEQYF. The CDR3 DNA is TGTGCCAGCGGGGGGAGCAGCGAGCAGTACTTC. The gene calls are TRBV7-9 and TRBJ2-7; weak D call: TRBD2 (6 bases). CDR1 SEHNR and CDR2 FQNEAQ come from the germline V gene (reference sequence). V lost 8 bases, J lost 6 bases, and 11 bases lay in between. The CDR3 is 11 amino acids.

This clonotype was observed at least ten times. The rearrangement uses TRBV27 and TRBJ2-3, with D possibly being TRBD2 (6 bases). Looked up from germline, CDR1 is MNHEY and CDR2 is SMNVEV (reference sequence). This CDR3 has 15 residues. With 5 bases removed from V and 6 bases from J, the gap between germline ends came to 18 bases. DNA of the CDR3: TGTGCCAGCAGTATAGATAGCTGGGGGGTGGATACGCAGTATTTT. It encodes CASSIDSWGVDTQYF.

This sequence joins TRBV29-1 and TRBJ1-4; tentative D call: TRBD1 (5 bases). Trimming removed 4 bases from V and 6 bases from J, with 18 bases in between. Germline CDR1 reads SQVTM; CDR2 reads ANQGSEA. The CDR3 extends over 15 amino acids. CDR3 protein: CSVGGSGRTDEKLFF. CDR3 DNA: TGCAGCGTTGGTGGTTCGGGGCGGACGGATGAAAAACTGTTTTTT. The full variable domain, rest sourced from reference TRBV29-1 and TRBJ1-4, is SAVISQKPSRDICQRGTSLTIQCQVDSQVTMMFWYRQQPGQSLTLIATANQGSEATYESGFVIDKFPISRPNLTFSTLTVSNMSPEDSSIYLCSVGGSGRTDEKLFFGSGTQLSVL.

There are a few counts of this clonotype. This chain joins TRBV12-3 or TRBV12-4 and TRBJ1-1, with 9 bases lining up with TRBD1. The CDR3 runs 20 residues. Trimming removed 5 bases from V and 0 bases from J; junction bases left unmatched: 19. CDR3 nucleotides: TGTGCCAGCAGTCGACGGTTGCATCGGCGGGACAGGGAACTGAACACTGAAGCTTTCTTT. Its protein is CASSRRLHRRDRELNTEAFF.

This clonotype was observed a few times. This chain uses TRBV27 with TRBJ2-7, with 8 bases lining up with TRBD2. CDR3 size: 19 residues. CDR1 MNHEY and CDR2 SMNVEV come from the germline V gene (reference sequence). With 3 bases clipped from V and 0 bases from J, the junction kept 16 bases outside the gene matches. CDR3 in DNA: TGTGCCAGCAGTTTTGTTCCCGGGGGGGGAAGGGGGGCCTCCTACGAGCAGTACTTC. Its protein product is CASSFVPGGGRGASYEQYF.

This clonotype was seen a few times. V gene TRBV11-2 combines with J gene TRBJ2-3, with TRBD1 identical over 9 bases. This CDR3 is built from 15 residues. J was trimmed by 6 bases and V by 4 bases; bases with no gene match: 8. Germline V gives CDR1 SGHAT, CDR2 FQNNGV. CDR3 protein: CASSSYRGRGDTQYF. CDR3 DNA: TGTGCCAGCAGCTCATACAGGGGGCGAGGGGATACGCAGTATTTT.

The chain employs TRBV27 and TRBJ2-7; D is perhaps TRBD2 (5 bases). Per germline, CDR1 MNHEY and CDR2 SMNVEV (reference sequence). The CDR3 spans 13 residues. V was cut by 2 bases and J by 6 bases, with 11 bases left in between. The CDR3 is CASSLVGVGEQYF. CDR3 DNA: TGTGCCAGCAGTTTAGTGGGAGTGGGCGAGCAGTACTTC.

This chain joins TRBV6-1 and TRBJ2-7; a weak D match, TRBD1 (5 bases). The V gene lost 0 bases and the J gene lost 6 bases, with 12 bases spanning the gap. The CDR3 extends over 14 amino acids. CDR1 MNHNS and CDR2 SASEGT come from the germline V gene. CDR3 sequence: CASSEALGLLEQYF. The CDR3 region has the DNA TGTGCCAGCAGTGAAGCGCTGGGGCTGCTCGAGCAGTACTTC.

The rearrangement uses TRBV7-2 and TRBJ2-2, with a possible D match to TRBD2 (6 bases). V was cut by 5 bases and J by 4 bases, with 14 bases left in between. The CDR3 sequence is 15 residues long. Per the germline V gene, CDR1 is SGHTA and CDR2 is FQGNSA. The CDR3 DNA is TGTGCCAGCAGCCCCCTCCCCGGGGGCACCGGGGAGCTGTTTTTT. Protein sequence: CASSPLPGGTGELFF.

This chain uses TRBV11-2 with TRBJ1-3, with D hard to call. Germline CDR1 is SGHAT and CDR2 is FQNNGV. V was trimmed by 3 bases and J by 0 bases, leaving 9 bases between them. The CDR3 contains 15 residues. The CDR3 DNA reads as TGTGCCAGCAGCTTTCAGGTCCCCTCTGGAAACACCATATATTTT. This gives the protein CASSFQVPSGNTIYF. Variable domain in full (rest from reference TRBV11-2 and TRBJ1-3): EAGVAQSPRYKIIEKRQSVAFWCNPISGHATLYWYQQILGQGPKLLIQFQNNGVVDDSQLPKDRFSAERLKGVDSTLKIQPAKLEDSAVYLCASSFQVPSGNTIYFGEGSWLTVV.

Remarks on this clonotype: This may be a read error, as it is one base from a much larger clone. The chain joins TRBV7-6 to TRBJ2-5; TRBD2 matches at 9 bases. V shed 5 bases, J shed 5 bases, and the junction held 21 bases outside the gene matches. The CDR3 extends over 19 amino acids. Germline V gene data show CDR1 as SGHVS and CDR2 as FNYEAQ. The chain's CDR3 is CASSTYGGGGGASWETQYF. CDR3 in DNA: TGTGCCAGCAGCACCTATGGCGGGGGCGGGGGGGCCTCCTGGGAGACCCAGTACTTC.

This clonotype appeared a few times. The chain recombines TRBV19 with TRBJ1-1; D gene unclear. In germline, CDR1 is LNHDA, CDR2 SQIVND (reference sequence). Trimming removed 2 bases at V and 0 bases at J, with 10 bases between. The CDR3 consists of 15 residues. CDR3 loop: CASSISAAVNTEAFF. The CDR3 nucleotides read TGTGCCAGTAGTATAAGCGCCGCGGTGAACACTGAAGCTTTCTTT.

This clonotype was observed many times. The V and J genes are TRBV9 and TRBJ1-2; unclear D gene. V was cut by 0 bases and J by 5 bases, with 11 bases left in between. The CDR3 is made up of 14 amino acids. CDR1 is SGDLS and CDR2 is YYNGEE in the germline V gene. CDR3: CASSVEGLGYGYTF. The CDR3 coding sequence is TGTGCCAGCAGCGTAGAAGGATTGGGGTATGGCTACACCTTC.

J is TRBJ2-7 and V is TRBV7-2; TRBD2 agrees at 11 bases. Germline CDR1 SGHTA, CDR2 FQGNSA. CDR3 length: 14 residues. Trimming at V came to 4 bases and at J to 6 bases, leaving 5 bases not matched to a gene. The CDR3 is CASSYGTSGFEQYF. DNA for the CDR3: TGTGCCAGCAGCTACGGGACTAGCGGATTCGAGCAGTACTTC.

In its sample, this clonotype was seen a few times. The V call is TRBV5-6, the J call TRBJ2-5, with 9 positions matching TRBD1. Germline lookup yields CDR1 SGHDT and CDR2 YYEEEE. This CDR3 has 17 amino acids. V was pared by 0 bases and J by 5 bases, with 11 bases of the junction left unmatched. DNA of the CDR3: TGTGCCAGCAGCTTGGGTCCTCCGGGACAGGGCAGGGAGACCCAGTACTTC. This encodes CASSLGPPGQGRETQYF.

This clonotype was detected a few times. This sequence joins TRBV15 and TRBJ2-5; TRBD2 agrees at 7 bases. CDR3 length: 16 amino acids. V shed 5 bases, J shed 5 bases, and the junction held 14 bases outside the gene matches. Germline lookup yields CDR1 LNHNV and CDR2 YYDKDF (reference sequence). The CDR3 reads CATSGGVMDPGETQYF. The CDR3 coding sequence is TGTGCCACCAGCGGGGGGGTTATGGACCCTGGGGAGACCCAGTACTTC.

This CDR3 is CASSMGGGGAETQYF. The CDR3 DNA follows: TGTGCCAGTAGTATGGGGGGGGGGGGCGCGGAGACCCAGTACTTC. This chain connects TRBV19 to TRBJ2-5; D might be TRBD2 (7 bases). Trimming removed 3 bases at V and 5 bases at J, with 16 bases between. The CDR3 runs 15 residues. Looked up from germline, CDR1 is LNHDA and CDR2 is SQIVND (reference sequence).

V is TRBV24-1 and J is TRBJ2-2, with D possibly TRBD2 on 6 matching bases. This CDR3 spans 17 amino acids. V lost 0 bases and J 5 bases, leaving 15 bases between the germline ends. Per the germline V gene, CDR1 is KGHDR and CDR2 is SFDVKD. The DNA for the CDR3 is TGTGCCACCAGTGATTTGGCGGGACGGGGGAAGACCGGGGAGCTGTTTTTT. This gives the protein CATSDLAGRGKTGELFF.

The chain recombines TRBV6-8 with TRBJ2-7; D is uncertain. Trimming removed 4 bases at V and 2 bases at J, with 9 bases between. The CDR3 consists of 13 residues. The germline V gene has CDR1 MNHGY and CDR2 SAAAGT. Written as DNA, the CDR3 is TGTGCCAGCAGTTCCGGGCGGACCTACGAGCAGTACTTC. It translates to CASSSGRTYEQYF.

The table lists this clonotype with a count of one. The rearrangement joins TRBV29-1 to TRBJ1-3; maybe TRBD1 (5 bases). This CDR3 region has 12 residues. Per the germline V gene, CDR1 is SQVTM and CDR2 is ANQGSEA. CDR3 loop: CSFAGFGNTIYF. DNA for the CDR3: TGCAGTTTCGCAGGGTTTGGAAACACCATATATTTT. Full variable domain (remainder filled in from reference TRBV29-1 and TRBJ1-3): SAVISQKPSRDICQRGTSLTIQCQVDSQVTMMFWYRQQPGQSLTLIATANQGSEATYESGFVIDKFPISRPNLTFSTLTVSNMSPEDSSIYLCSFAGFGNTIYFGEGSWLTVV.

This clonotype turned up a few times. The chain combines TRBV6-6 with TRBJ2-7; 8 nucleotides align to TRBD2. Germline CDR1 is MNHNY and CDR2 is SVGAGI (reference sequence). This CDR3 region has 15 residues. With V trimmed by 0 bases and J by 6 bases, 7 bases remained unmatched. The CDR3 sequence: CASSYSKLAAVEQYF. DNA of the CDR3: TGTGCCAGCAGTTACTCAAAACTAGCGGCAGTCGAGCAGTACTTC.

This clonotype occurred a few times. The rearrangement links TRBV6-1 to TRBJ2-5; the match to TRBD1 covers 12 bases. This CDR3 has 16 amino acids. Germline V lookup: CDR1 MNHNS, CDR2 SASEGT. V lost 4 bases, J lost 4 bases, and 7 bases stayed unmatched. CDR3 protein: CASSGTGQGAGETQYF. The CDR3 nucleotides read TGTGCCAGCAGTGGCACGGGACAGGGGGCTGGAGAGACCCAGTACTTC.

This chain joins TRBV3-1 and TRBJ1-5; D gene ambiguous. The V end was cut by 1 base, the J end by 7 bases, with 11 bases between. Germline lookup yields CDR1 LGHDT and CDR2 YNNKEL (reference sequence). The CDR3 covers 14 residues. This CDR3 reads CASSQGHVGQPQHF. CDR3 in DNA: TGTGCCAGCAGCCAAGGGCACGTTGGGCAGCCCCAGCATTTT.

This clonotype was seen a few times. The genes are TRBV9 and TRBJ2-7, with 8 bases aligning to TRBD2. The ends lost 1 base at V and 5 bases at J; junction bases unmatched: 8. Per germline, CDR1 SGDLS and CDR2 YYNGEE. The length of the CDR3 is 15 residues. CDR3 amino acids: CASSVMIAGIDEQYF. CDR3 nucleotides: TGTGCCAGCAGCGTAATGATAGCGGGAATCGACGAGCAGTACTTC.

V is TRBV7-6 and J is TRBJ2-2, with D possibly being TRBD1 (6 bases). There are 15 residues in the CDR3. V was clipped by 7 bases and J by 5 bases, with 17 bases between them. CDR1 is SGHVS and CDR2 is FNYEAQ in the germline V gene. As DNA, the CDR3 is TGTGCCAGCATCCTGGGGGCGAGTGGGACCGGGGAGCTGTTTTTT. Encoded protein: CASILGASGTGELFF.

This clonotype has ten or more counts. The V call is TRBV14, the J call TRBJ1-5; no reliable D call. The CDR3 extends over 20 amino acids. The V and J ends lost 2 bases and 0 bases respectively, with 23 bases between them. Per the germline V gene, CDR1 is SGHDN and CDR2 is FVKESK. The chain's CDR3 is CASSQTCASPVIYSNQPQHF. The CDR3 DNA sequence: TGTGCCAGCAGCCAAACGTGCGCCTCACCCGTTATTTATAGCAATCAGCCCCAGCATTTT.

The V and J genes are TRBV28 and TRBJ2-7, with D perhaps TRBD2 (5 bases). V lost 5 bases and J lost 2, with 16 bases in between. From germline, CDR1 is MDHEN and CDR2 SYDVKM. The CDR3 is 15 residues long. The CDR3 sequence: CASSPLMDGTYEQYF. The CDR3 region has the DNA TGTGCCAGCAGTCCCCTAATGGACGGGACCTACGAGCAGTACTTC. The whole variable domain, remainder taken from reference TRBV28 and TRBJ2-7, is DVKVTQSSRYLVKRTGEKVFLECVQDMDHENMFWYRQDPGLGLRLIYFSYDVKMKEKGDIPEGYSVSREKKERFSLILESASTNQTSMYLCASSPLMDGTYEQYFGPGTRLTVT.

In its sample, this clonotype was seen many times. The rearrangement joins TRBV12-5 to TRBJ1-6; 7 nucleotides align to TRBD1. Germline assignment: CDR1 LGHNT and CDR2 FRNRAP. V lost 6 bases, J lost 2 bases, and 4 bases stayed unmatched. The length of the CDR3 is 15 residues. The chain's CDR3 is CASGQGTAYNSPLHF. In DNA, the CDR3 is TGTGCTAGTGGACAGGGGACAGCCTATAATTCACCCCTCCACTTT.

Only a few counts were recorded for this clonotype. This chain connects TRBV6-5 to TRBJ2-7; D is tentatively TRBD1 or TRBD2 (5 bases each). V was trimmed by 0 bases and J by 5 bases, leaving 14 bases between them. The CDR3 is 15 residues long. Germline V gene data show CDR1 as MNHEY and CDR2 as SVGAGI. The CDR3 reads CASSYSTVGENEQYF. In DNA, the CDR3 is TGTGCCAGCAGTTACTCGACAGTGGGAGAGAACGAGCAGTACTTC.

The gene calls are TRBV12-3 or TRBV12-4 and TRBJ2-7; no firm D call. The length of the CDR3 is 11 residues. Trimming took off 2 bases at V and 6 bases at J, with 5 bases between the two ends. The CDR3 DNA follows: TGTGCCAGCAGTTTACAAAGCGAGCAGTACTTC. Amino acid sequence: CASSLQSEQYF.